These T cell receptor beta chains were read from a single sample in a study of blood T cell repertoires in COVID-19. Repertoires were generated with immunoSEQ multiplex PCR, while TCRdb's copy carries only in-frame clones and drops some. The table shows under 110,000 clones, with around 80% occurring only once. The specimen sequenced was peripheral blood. The receptors were gathered from an elderly man with COVID-19, enrolled during active disease. Both conserved end residues are trimmed from each CDR3. A clone size is listed for some rows: how often the clone was seen (once, few, many), or a class if it is expanded.

>-|TRBV7-8|TRBJ2-5
ASSPIAGEETQY
>-|TRBV25-1|TRBJ2-5
ASSDWTSGEETQY
>few|TRBV28|TRBJ1-3
ASSSHTATGQGGNTIY
>-|TRBV10-1|TRBJ2-4
ARPSAGASKNIQY
>-|TRBV6-5|TRBJ1-2
ASSHGGRGGGYT
>-|TRBV28|TRBJ1-1
ASSITGTGTEAF
>few|TRBV5-8|TRBJ1-1
ASSLDGTAGTEAF
>few|TRBV5-1|TRBJ2-7
ASTAGTSGYEQY
>-|TRBV6-5|TRBJ1-4
ASSRQGATNEKLF
>few|TRBV6-6|TRBJ2-3
ASRDPGTGTTDTQY
>-|TRBV19|TRBJ2-2
ASSWGRDTGELF
>-|TRBV18|TRBJ2-7
ASSPPAGGPGAEQY
>-|TRBV12-3/TRBV12-4|TRBJ1-2
ASSPRLVGYT
>once|TRBV28|TRBJ1-2
ASRPTIDWFGYT
>-|TRBV19|TRBJ1-5
ASSIGGRGFYSNQPQH
>-|TRBV28|TRBJ1-2
ASSFPRDRYNYGYT
>-|TRBV5-1|TRBJ2-7
ASHSDSFSYEQY
>-|TRBV23-1|TRBJ2-7
ASSQSGPRPGQGRPYEQY
>-|TRBV27|TRBJ2-5
ASRATGTSFETQY
>-|TRBV3-1/TRBV3-2|TRBJ1-2
ASSLTNYGYT
>-|TRBV19|TRBJ2-7
ASSQDRDYEQY
>-|TRBV6-5|TRBJ1-2
ASSYPQGRGYT
>-|TRBV28|TRBJ1-6
ASSLIQGDSPLH
>-|TRBV7-6|TRBJ1-1
ASSYGPGNTEAF
>-|TRBV6-5|TRBJ1-5
ASIREPYSNQPQH
>-|TRBV28|TRBJ1-2
ASRQPGYYT
>few|TRBV5-5|TRBJ1-1
ASSPDRGREAF
>-|TRBV28|TRBJ1-5
ASSLGSLSNQPQH
>-|TRBV7-3|TRBJ2-1
ASSPASGSSYNEQF
>-|TRBV7-9|TRBJ2-3
ASSWTAASTDTQY
>-|TRBV9|TRBJ1-1
ASSLDGVYTEAF
>-|TRBV21-1|TRBJ2-7
ASSNCPGQGFHEQY
>few|TRBV4-3|TRBJ2-4
ASSQGRLAGPIQY
>-|TRBV10-2|TRBJ1-2
ASSLDRASGYT
>once|TRBV2|TRBJ2-4
ASSVLAVQRDIQY
>-|TRBV25-1|TRBJ1-3
ASSELQGSGNTIY
>-|TRBV2|TRBJ2-7
ASSYTGPYEQY
>-|TRBV2|TRBJ1-2
ASSLRDRGSYGYT
>few|TRBV4-1|TRBJ2-3
ASSQGLAGVTDTQY
>few|TRBV29-1|TRBJ2-3
SVAGTSVTDTQY